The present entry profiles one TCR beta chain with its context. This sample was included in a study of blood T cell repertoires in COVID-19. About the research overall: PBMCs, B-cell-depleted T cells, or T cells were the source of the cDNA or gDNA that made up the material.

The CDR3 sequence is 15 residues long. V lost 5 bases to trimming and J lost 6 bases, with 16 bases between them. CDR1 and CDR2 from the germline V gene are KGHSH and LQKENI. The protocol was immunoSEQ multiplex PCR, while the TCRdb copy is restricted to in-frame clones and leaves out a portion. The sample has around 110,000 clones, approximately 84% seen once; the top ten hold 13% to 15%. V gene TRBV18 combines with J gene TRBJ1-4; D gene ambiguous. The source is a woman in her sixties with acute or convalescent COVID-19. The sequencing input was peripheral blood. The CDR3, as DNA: TGTGCCAGCTCAGCAACCGGGTCCTATTATGAAAAACTGTTTTTT. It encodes CASSATGSYYEKLFF.